Given below is one T cell receptor (beta chain) in context. Method: immunoSEQ multiplex PCR; TCRdb's copy keeps in-frame clones and lacks some. The sample has fewer than 150,000 clones, around 90% seen once. The data belong to a study of control samples from healthy donors and cancer patients. The CDR3 spans 16 residues. Unmatched junction bases numbered 4, after V lost 4 bases and J lost 0 bases. The V gene's germline CDR1 is MNHEY and CDR2 SMNVEV (reference sequence). The receptor was derived from a man aged 18 to 29 in good health. V usage is TRBV27 and J usage is TRBJ2-5; 11 bases align to TRBD2. The sequenced sample was blood. The CDR3 DNA follows: TGTGCCAGCAGTTACCTAGCGGGGGGTTACCAAGAGACCCAGTACTTC. Its protein product is CASSYLAGGYQETQYF.